The clone carrying this T cell receptor beta chain was observed a few times. The antigen remains undetermined. TCRdb analysed the 5' RACE reads with MiXCR anew, one entry per CDR3 protein. The repertoire includes 550,000 to 650,000 distinct CDR3 sequences, 17% of them detected once, and less than 10% sits in the top ten. The CDR3 spans 12 residues. Germline-derived CDR1 and CDR2 are LNHDA and SQIVND (reference sequence). V was trimmed by 6 bases and J by 4 bases, leaving 9 bases between them. This record comes from a study of T-cell memory formation after mild COVID-19. Points from the study as a whole: While clones contracting from day 15 to 85 were balanced between CD4 and CD8, later expanders leaned CD4+.

The sequence was collected from an adult woman who had mild COVID-19 (a few samples of this study predate the infection). Cell type and time point are not known. The sequenced material came from PBMCs or a T cell subset sorted from them (not recorded which). V is TRBV19 and J is TRBJ1-2; D is undetermined. The CDR3 protein is CASSDGPYGYTF. Written as DNA, the CDR3 is TGTGCCAGTAGCGACGGACCCTATGGCTACACCTTC.